These 32 T cell receptor beta chains originate from one sample sequenced in a study of blood T cell repertoires in COVID-19. Produced via immunoSEQ multiplex PCR; TCRdb's table is partial and in-frame only. This sample has over 100,000 clones; 75% to 85% occur once, and the top ten carry under 5%. The sample was peripheral blood. The receptors shown here come from a woman of 80 years or more with acute or convalescent COVID-19.

J is TRBJ2-1 and V is TRBV5-5; TRBD2 agrees at 7 bases. CDR1 SGHKS and CDR2 YYEKEE come from the germline V gene (reference sequence). This CDR3 comprises 15 residues. The ends lost 4 bases at V and 2 bases at J; junction bases unmatched: 6. The chain's CDR3 is CASSLGGSAYNEQFF. The CDR3 DNA follows: TGTGCCAGCAGCCTGGGCGGGAGTGCCTACAATGAGCAGTTCTTC. Full variable domain (remainder filled in from reference TRBV5-5 and TRBJ2-1): DAGVTQSPTHLIKTRGQQVTLRCSPISGHKSVSWYQQVLGQGPQFIFQYYEKEERGRGNFPDRFSARQFPNYSSELNVNALLLGDSALYLCASSLGGSAYNEQFFGPGTRLTVL.

The chain recombines TRBV11-2 with TRBJ2-7; a weak D match, TRBD1 (5 bases). Germline V gene sequence: CDR1 SGHAT, CDR2 FQNNGV. The CDR3 extends over 19 amino acids. V gave up 4 bases and J gave up 7 bases, with 32 bases separating them. Written as DNA, the CDR3 is TGTGCCAGCAGCTGGGCGGCCAGTGGAACCCCTGACAGCCTGAGGGAGCAGTACTTC. Translation gives CASSWAASGTPDSLREQYF.

The J gene is TRBJ1-3, the V gene TRBV18; TRBD1 is a possible D gene (5 bases). The germline V and J ends were trimmed by 3 bases and 4 bases, with 13 bases remaining between them. There are 15 residues in the CDR3. Germline V gene lookup returns CDR1 KGHSH and CDR2 LQKENI. Written as DNA, the CDR3 is TGTGCCAGCTCACCCTCCAGGGCCCAAGGAAACACCATATATTTT. It is translated as CASSPSRAQGNTIYF.

This clone was counted only a few times. The DNA of the CDR3 is TGTGCCAGCAGCTGGACTGGACAGGGCGCGGGTTCACCCCTCCACTTT. The encoded protein is CASSWTGQGAGSPLHF. V usage is TRBV11-2 and J usage is TRBJ1-6; 8 nucleotides align to TRBD1. Germline V gene sequence: CDR1 SGHAT, CDR2 FQNNGV. After removal of 4 bases from V and 9 bases from J, the junction contained 11 bases not matched to a gene. The CDR3 loop spans 16 amino acids.

This rearrangement joins TRBV7-9 to TRBJ2-3, with 11 bases matching TRBD2. Losses at the gene ends were 0 bases for V and 4 bases for J; bases not matched to a gene: 0. CDR3 length: 15 amino acids. In germline, CDR1 is SEHNR, CDR2 FQNEAQ (reference sequence). The CDR3 DNA follows: TGTGCCAGCAGCTTAGCTAGCGGGGGGGCAGATACGCAGTATTTT. Amino acids: CASSLASGGADTQYF.

The V and J genes are TRBV6-6 and TRBJ1-3; no definite D call. The V gene lost 1 base and the J gene lost 3 bases, with 7 bases spanning the gap. The CDR3 totals 14 residues. Germline CDR1 is MNHNY and CDR2 is SVGAGI (reference sequence). DNA of the CDR3: TGTGCCAGCAGTTACTGGCCGATTGGAAACACCATATATTTT. This codes for CASSYWPIGNTIYF.

This clone occurred once. The chain employs TRBV4-3 and TRBJ2-1; TRBD1 aligns across 8 bases. Germline values: CDR1 LGHNA, CDR2 YSLEER. V lost 0 bases to trimming and J lost 8 bases; unmatched junction nucleotides: 9. This CDR3 has 16 residues. The CDR3 region is CASSQDLGQGADEQFF. The CDR3 DNA reads TGCGCCAGCAGCCAAGATCTTGGGCAGGGGGCAGATGAGCAGTTCTTC.

The rearrangement uses TRBV9 and TRBJ2-5, with 13 positions matching TRBD2. Per germline, CDR1 SGDLS and CDR2 YYNGEE. The CDR3 is 17 residues long. V shed 4 bases, J shed 5 bases, and the junction held 11 bases outside the gene matches. CDR3 nucleotides: TGTGCCAGCAGCCTCGGCGGGACTAGCGGGATGGGGGAGACCCAGTACTTC. Translation gives CASSLGGTSGMGETQYF.

The chain carries TRBV28 and TRBJ1-3; tentative D call: TRBD1 (5 bases). This CDR3 has 16 residues. Germline V lookup: CDR1 MDHEN, CDR2 SYDVKM. Trimming pared 3 bases from V and 4 bases from J, leaving 16 bases between. CDR3 loop: CASSLPRDLLGNTIYF. Written as DNA, the CDR3 is TGTGCCAGCAGTTTGCCCAGGGATCTTTTAGGAAACACCATATATTTT.

The J gene is TRBJ1-1, the V gene TRBV5-1; D is uncertain. Germline V lookup: CDR1 SGHRS, CDR2 YFSETQ. Trimming stripped 3 bases from V and 0 bases from J, with 6 bases between. The CDR3 consists of 13 residues. CDR3 DNA: TGCGCCAGCAGCTCGCGTATGAACACTGAAGCTTTCTTT. It specifies CASSSRMNTEAFF.

The CDR3 DNA is TGTGCCTGGAGTGATCGACTGTCGCCGAACACCGGGGAGCTGTTTTTT. It is translated as CAWSDRLSPNTGELFF. The chain carries TRBV30 and TRBJ2-2; no definite D call. Germline lookup yields CDR1 GTSNPN and CDR2 SVGIG (reference sequence). Trimming pared 1 base from V and 0 bases from J, leaving 12 bases between. The CDR3 covers 16 residues.

The rearrangement links TRBV7-2 to TRBJ2-7; 9 nucleotides match TRBD2. Losses at the gene ends were 5 bases for V and 4 bases for J; bases not matched to a gene: 12. Germline CDR1 is SGHTA and CDR2 is FQGNSA. The CDR3 runs to 16 residues. This CDR3 is CASSAYGTSGLYEQYF. The CDR3 DNA reads as TGTGCCAGCAGCGCCTATGGTACTAGCGGGTTATACGAGCAGTACTTC.

The chain couples TRBV5-4 to TRBJ1-6, with D uncertain. Germline CDR1 SGHNT, CDR2 YYREEE (reference sequence). The CDR3 extends over 14 amino acids. The ends were cut back, 6 bases at V and 5 bases at J, with 12 bases in the middle. The CDR3 sequence: CASTVARNNSPLHF. CDR3 nucleotide sequence: TGTGCCAGCACCGTAGCTAGGAATAATTCACCCCTCCACTTT.

The rearrangement links TRBV7-2 to TRBJ1-1; the D is unclear. The germline V gene has CDR1 SGHTA and CDR2 FQGNSA. Trimming left V 5 bases short and J 2 bases short, with 12 bases between. This CDR3 is 14 amino acids long. The CDR3 coding sequence is TGTGCCAGCAGCCCAGACGGGAGAAACACTGAAGCTTTCTTT. Its protein is CASSPDGRNTEAFF. Together with reference TRBV7-2 and TRBJ1-1, the CDR3 gives the full variable domain: GAGVSQSPSNKVTEKGKDVELRCDPISGHTALYWYRQSLGQGLEFLIYFQGNSAPDKSGLPSDRFSAERTGGSVSTLTIQRTQQEDSAVYLCASSPDGRNTEAFFGQGTRLTVV.

The chain links TRBV7-9 to TRBJ1-5; D is perhaps TRBD1 (6 bases). This CDR3 comprises 15 residues. Germline lookup yields CDR1 SEHNR and CDR2 FQNEAQ (reference sequence). V was clipped by 1 base and J by 4 bases, with 11 bases between them. The chain's CDR3 is CASSLGQGQNQPQHF. CDR3 bases: TGTGCCAGCAGCTTAGGCCAGGGGCAGAATCAGCCCCAGCATTTT.

This clone was seen a few times. Written as DNA, the CDR3 is TGTGCCAGCAGTGAACCAGGCTTTTATGGCTACACCTTC. It is translated as CASSEPGFYGYTF. The rearrangement uses TRBV6-1 and TRBJ1-2; D uncertain. CDR3 size: 13 residues. Per germline, CDR1 MNHNS and CDR2 SASEGT. V gave up 2 bases and J gave up 5 bases, with 9 bases separating them.

This clone has just a few counts. V usage is TRBV9 and J usage is TRBJ2-1; 10 positions match TRBD2. The germline V gene encodes CDR1 SGDLS and CDR2 YYNGEE. CDR3 size: 16 residues. J was trimmed by 4 bases and V by 1 base; bases with no gene match: 5. The CDR3 DNA reads as TGTGCCAGCAGCGTATCTGGACTAGCGGTTTACAATGAGCAGTTCTTC. It specifies CASSVSGLAVYNEQFF.

This clone was found once. CDR3 nucleotide sequence: TGTGCCAGCAGCCCACTGGTAGGGGCTTATAGGGAGTTCTTC. It is translated as CASSPLVGAYREFF. The V call is TRBV11-2, the J call TRBJ2-1; tentative D call: TRBD1 (5 bases). The CDR3 totals 14 residues. The ends were cut back, 5 bases at V and 14 bases at J, with 22 bases in the middle. From germline, CDR1 is SGHAT and CDR2 FQNNGV. Based on the CDR3 plus reference TRBV11-2 and TRBJ2-1, the full variable domain is EAGVAQSPRYKIIEKRQSVAFWCNPISGHATLYWYQQILGQGPKLLIQFQNNGVVDDSQLPKDRFSAERLKGVDSTLKIQPAKLEDSAVYLCASSPLVGAYREFFGPGTRLTVL.

The chain is built from TRBV21-1 and TRBJ1-1. TRBV21-1 is deemed a pseudogene. The CDR3 runs 14 residues. The CDR3 loop is CASSKDRSNTEAFF. The DNA of the CDR3 is TGTGCCAGCAGCAAAGATCGGTCGAACACTGAAGCTTTCTTT.

This rearrangement joins TRBV29-1 to TRBJ2-1; 10 bases match TRBD2. The CDR3 loop spans 14 amino acids. The germline V gene encodes CDR1 SQVTM and CDR2 ANQGSEA. Losses at the gene ends were 6 bases for V and 5 bases for J; bases not matched to a gene: 7. CDR3 loop: CSVHSGGRHNEQFF. The CDR3 bases are TGCAGCGTGCATAGCGGGGGGAGACACAATGAGCAGTTCTTC.

The V gene is TRBV28, the J gene TRBJ2-5, with 11 nucleotides matching TRBD2. V was clipped by 3 bases and J by 6 bases; unmatched bases: 12. CDR3 size: 17 residues. The germline gives CDR1 MDHEN, CDR2 SYDVKM. This chain's CDR3 is CASSLTRLAGFRKTQYF. The CDR3 DNA reads TGTGCCAGCAGTTTGACTCGACTAGCGGGATTTCGGAAGACCCAGTACTTC.

The chain carries TRBV3-1 (or the pseudogene TRBV3-2) and TRBJ1-2, with TRBD1 as a possible D gene (5 bases). The CDR3 consists of 16 residues. The germline gives CDR1 LGHDT, CDR2 YNNKEL (reference sequence). Trimming took 0 bases from V and 7 from J, leaving 18 bases between them. CDR3 DNA sequence: TGTGCCAGCAGCCAAGATACTACCAGGGCTTCGGGTGGCTACACCTTC. This codes for CASSQDTTRASGGYTF.

This chain links TRBV7-3 with TRBJ2-5; D is possibly TRBD1 (6 bases). The V gene's germline CDR1 is SGHTA and CDR2 FQGTGA. Trimming removed 2 bases from V and 5 bases from J, with 9 bases in between. CDR3 length: 13 amino acids. The CDR3 DNA is TGTGCCAGCAGCTTAGGTCAGGGGGAGACCCAGTACTTC. Its protein is CASSLGQGETQYF. The full variable domain, its missing parts supplied by reference TRBV7-3 and TRBJ2-5, is GAGVSQTPSNKVTEKGKYVELRCDPISGHTALYWYRQSLGQGPEFLIYFQGTGAADDSGLPNDRFFAVRPEGSVSTLKIQRTERGDSAVYLCASSLGQGETQYFGPGTRLLVL.

This clone was detected only a few times. This sequence joins TRBV6-5 and TRBJ1-6; possibly TRBD1 for D (5 bases). V was cut by 11 bases and J by 11 bases, with 16 bases left in between. The CDR3 runs to 12 residues. Germline V gene sequence: CDR1 MNHEY, CDR2 SVGAGI. The CDR3 protein is CAQPGGGTPLHF. The CDR3 DNA reads as TGTGCCCAGCCGGGTGGGGGGACACCCCTCCACTTT.

This chain links TRBV11-1 with TRBJ1-2, with a weak D call TRBD1 (6 bases). Germline V lookup: CDR1 SGHAT, CDR2 FQDESV (reference sequence). Trimming left V 5 bases short and J 4 bases short, with 8 bases between. This CDR3 spans 12 amino acids. The CDR3, as DNA: TGTGCCAGCAGCGCGGACAGCTATGGCTACACCTTC. This translates into CASSADSYGYTF.

The gene calls are TRBV24-1 and TRBJ2-3, with D possibly called TRBD1 or TRBD2 (10 bases each). Germline values: CDR1 KGHDR, CDR2 SFDVKD. Trimming took off 10 bases at V and 4 bases at J, with 26 bases between the two ends. CDR3 length: 17 residues. This CDR3 is CATGTGESGRASDTQYF. CDR3 DNA sequence: TGTGCCACTGGGACAGGGGAAAGCGGGAGGGCCTCAGATACGCAGTATTTT.

The chain carries TRBV19 and TRBJ2-7; 14 positions match TRBD2. The ends lost 4 bases at V and 6 bases at J; junction bases unmatched: 8. The CDR3 runs to 16 residues. Germline assignment: CDR1 LNHDA and CDR2 SQIVND (reference sequence). The CDR3 loop is CASSKRLAGGLGEQYF. The DNA of the CDR3 is TGTGCCAGTAGTAAACGACTAGCGGGGGGGCTGGGCGAGCAGTACTTC. Full variable domain (outside the CDR3, taken from reference TRBV19 and TRBJ2-7): DGGITQSPKYLFRKEGQNVTLSCEQNLNHDAMYWYRQDPGQGLRLIYYSQIVNDFQKGDIAEGYSVSREKKESFPLTVTSAQKNPTAFYLCASSKRLAGGLGEQYFGPGTRLTVT.

The chain carries TRBV11-1 and TRBJ2-5, with TRBD2 as a possible D gene (5 bases). Between the trimmed V and J ends, which lost 4 bases and 3 bases, there was a span of 15 bases. Looked up from germline, CDR1 is SGHAT and CDR2 is FQDESV (reference sequence). CDR3 length: 15 amino acids. CDR3: CASSSRRGGEETQYF. The CDR3 DNA is TGTGCCAGCAGCTCGCGCCGTGGAGGAGAAGAGACCCAGTACTTC.

The chain is built from TRBV6-5 and TRBJ1-4; D may be TRBD1 (6 bases). The CDR3 contains 16 residues. Germline V lookup: CDR1 MNHEY, CDR2 SVGAGI. Trimming took off 4 bases at V and 8 bases at J, with 20 bases between the two ends. The chain's CDR3 is CASSLGGGGSREKLFF. Here the CDR3 DNA reads TGTGCCAGCAGTTTAGGAGGGGGGGGCTCTAGAGAAAAACTGTTTTTT.

This chain joins TRBV9 and TRBJ2-2, with 8 bases aligning to TRBD2. The V and J ends lost 0 bases and 3 bases, in that order; junction bases with no gene match: 4. The CDR3 has 16 residues. Germline assignment: CDR1 SGDLS and CDR2 YYNGEE. The CDR3 region is CASSVAGGPHTGELFF. CDR3 nucleotides: TGTGCCAGCAGCGTAGCGGGAGGGCCACACACCGGGGAGCTGTTTTTT.

The chain combines TRBV7-2 with TRBJ1-5; 8 nucleotides agree with TRBD1. Per the germline V gene, CDR1 is SGHTA and CDR2 is FQGNSA. J gave up 0 bases and V 5 bases, and 9 bases lay outside the gene matches. This CDR3 has 17 amino acids. DNA of the CDR3: TGTGCCAGCAGCGTAACAGGGGGTGCTTATAGCAATCAGCCCCAGCATTTT. Translating it yields CASSVTGGAYSNQPQHF.

In its sample, this clone was seen a few times. V usage is TRBV5-1 and J usage is TRBJ2-7, with a weak D call TRBD1 (5 bases). Germline V gene lookup returns CDR1 SGHRS and CDR2 YFSETQ. With 0 bases removed from V and 5 bases from J, the gap between germline ends came to 12 bases. This CDR3 is built from 14 residues. This CDR3 is CASSLDSPRDEQYF. In nucleotides, the CDR3 is TGCGCCAGCAGCTTGGACAGCCCCAGGGACGAGCAGTACTTC.